Listed here is a single T cell receptor (beta chain). This sample was taken from a study of blood T cells in healthy people across ages. CDR1 DFQATT and CDR2 SNEGSKA come from the germline V gene (reference sequence). This CDR3 has 13 amino acids. A second PCR, run for roughly 7 to 11 cycles, used a sample-barcoded 5' primer plus a J-beta primer mix. Using its own MiXCR run on the 5' RACE reads, TCRdb lists one record per CDR3 protein. This table has 580,000 or so distinct CDR3 sequences, around half appearing once. The V and J genes are TRBV20-1 and TRBJ2-5; D ambiguous. The J call is doubtful: the DNA matches TRBJ2-7 better. The source is a man aged 80 or over in good health. The sequenced sample consisted of blood. The CDR3 protein is CSASPDSDYEQYF. The CDR3 DNA follows: TGCAGTGCTAGCCCAGATTCCGATTACGAGCAGTACTTC.